This T cell receptor (beta chain) is drawn from a study of blood T cell repertoires in COVID-19. In the study overall: Sites across the United States, Italy and Spain contributed samples from acute and convalescent COVID-19.

This CDR3 has 15 residues. Germline V CDR1 and CDR2: MGHRA, YSYEKL. Germline trimming cut 3 bases from V and 4 bases from J; bases unmatched to any gene: 6. Assay used: immunoSEQ multiplex PCR; TCRdb lists only in-frame clones, some missing. Among 150,000 to 200,000 clones listed, roughly nine tenths were seen once. The chain employs TRBV4-1 and TRBJ1-1; TRBD1 aligns across 9 bases. This sequence was found in a woman between 40 and 50 years old with acute COVID-19. The sample taken for sequencing was PBMCs or T cells enriched from blood (not recorded which). DNA of the CDR3: TGCGCCAGCAGCCACACAGGGGGCGCATCCACTGAAGCTTTCTTT. As protein: CASSHTGGASTEAFF.